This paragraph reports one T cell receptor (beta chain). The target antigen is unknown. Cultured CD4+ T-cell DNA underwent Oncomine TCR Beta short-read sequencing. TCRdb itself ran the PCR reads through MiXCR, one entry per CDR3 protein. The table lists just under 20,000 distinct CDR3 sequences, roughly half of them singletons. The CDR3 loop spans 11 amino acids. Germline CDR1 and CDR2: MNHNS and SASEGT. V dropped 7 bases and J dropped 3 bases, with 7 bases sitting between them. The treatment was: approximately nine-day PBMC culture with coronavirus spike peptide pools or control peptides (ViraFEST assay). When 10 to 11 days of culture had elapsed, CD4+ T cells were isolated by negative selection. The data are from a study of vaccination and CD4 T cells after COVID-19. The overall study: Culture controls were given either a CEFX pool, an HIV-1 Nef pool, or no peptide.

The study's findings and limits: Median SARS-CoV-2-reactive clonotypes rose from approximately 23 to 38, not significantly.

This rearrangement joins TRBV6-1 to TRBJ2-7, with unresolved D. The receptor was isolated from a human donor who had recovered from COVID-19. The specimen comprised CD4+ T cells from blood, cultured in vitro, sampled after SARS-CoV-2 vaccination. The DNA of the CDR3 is TGTGCCAGCAAGGCTGACTACGAGCAGTACTTC. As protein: CASKADYEQYF.